Listed below are T cell receptor beta chains from one sample, sequenced in a study of follicular helper T cells after annual influenza vaccination. Only in-frame clones appear in the TCRdb table, and some are missing; sequencing was by immunoSEQ multiplex PCR. The sample has more than 4,000 clones; around 80% are singletons. This specimen consisted of CXCR5+ CD38- circulating T follicular helper cells from blood, obtained 7 days after influenza vaccination. Receptors were obtained from an adult who received the influenza vaccine. CDR3s include the opening cysteine and the closing phenylalanine or tryptophan. A D gene is named only where the DNA matches it firmly. Some rows mark clone size as missing; the rest say once, few, many or name a class of expanded clone.

v_gene	j_gene	d_gene	abundance	CDR3nt	CDR3aa
TRBV18	TRBJ2-2	.	.	TGTGCCAGCTCACCACTTTCCGCCGATCTAACCGGGGAGCTGTTTTTT	CASSPLSADLTGELFF
TRBV2	TRBJ1-1	.	.	TGTGCCAGCAGTGCGAGGACAAACACTGAAGCTTTCTTT	CASSARTNTEAFF
TRBV7-8	TRBJ2-1	TRBD2	.	TGTGCCAGCAGGTATTTCGGGGGGGGCGACAATGAGCAGTTCTTC	CASRYFGGGDNEQFF
TRBV4-3	TRBJ2-4	.	.	TGCGCCAGCAGCCAAGTCGGGTCGGCCAAAAACATTCAGTACTTC	CASSQVGSAKNIQYF
TRBV18	TRBJ2-2	.	.	TGTGCCAGCTCACCTCAGTCCACCGGGGAGCTGTTTTTT	CASSPQSTGELFF
TRBV7-6	TRBJ2-1	TRBD1	.	TGTGCCAGCAGCTCCCAACAGGGGGAGCAGTTCTTC	CASSSQQGEQFF
TRBV7-9	TRBJ2-7	.	.	TGTGCCAGCAGCTTAGCCGGGGCGGACTACGAGCAGTACTTC	CASSLAGADYEQYF
TRBV11-3	TRBJ1-1	.	once	TGTGCCAGCAGCCCCTTGGTGAACACTGAAGCTTTCTTT	CASSPLVNTEAFF
TRBV7-9	TRBJ2-1	TRBD2	.	TGTGCCAGCAGCCAGACCGGGACTAGCGGGGGGCGGAACAATGAGCAGTTCTTC	CASSQTGTSGGRNNEQFF
TRBV6-6	TRBJ1-1	.	.	TGTGCCAGCAGTTACAGGGACACTGAAGCTTTCTTT	CASSYRDTEAFF
TRBV7-9	TRBJ1-5	.	.	TGTGCCAGCAGCTTTTCGAACTATAGCAATCAGCCCCAGCATTTT	CASSFSNYSNQPQHF
TRBV25-1	TRBJ1-1	.	.	TGTGCCAGCGGTCCTTGGACAGAAGCTTTCTTT	CASGPWTEAFF
TRBV5-1	TRBJ1-2	TRBD1	few	TGCGCCAGCAGCCCGGGACAGGGTTGGGGCTACACCTTC	CASSPGQGWGYTF
TRBV7-3	TRBJ2-7	.	.	TGTGCCAGCAGCTTAGCAGGGTCTAACGAGCAGTACTTC	CASSLAGSNEQYF
TRBV5-4	TRBJ2-7	.	.	TGTGCCAGCCGGGCCGTGGGCAGGGGTTTTTTC	CASRAVGRGFF
TRBV2	TRBJ2-3	.	.	TGTGCCAGCAGTGAAGCGGGGGGCGGGGATACGCAGTATTTT	CASSEAGGGDTQYF
TRBV6-9	TRBJ1-1	TRBD1	.	TGTGCCAGCACCATGGGACAGCGGACTGAAGCTTTCTTT	CASTMGQRTEAFF
TRBV11-3	TRBJ2-5	.	.	TGTGCCAGCAGCTTAGGACAAACGGGGAGCCAAGAGACCCAGTACTTC	CASSLGQTGSQETQYF
TRBV27	TRBJ2-1	TRBD2	.	TGTGCCAGCAGTTTTGACCCCTCAATAGCGGGGGGCTACAATGAGCAGTTCTTC	CASSFDPSIAGGYNEQFF
TRBV6-5	TRBJ2-7	TRBD1	.	TGTGCCAGCAGATTCAGGGGGCAAGGGTCCTACGAGCAGTACTTC	CASRFRGQGSYEQYF
TRBV7-2	TRBJ2-7	TRBD2	.	TGTGCCAGCAGCTTGGTGACTAGCGGGGCGGGCGAGCAGTACTTC	CASSLVTSGAGEQYF
TRBV15	TRBJ1-2	.	.	TGTGCCACCAGCAGAGATCGTGGGGAATACGGCTACACCTTC	CATSRDRGEYGYTF
TRBV6-1	TRBJ2-4	.	.	TGTGCCAGCAGGGAGACAGCTAGCCAAAACATTCAGTACTTC	CASRETASQNIQYF
TRBV6-5	TRBJ1-3	.	.	TGTGCCAGCACCCGGAGTGTGGTGGGCGGAAACACCATATATTTT	CASTRSVVGGNTIYF
TRBV6-1	TRBJ1-5	TRBD1	.	TGTGCCAGCAGTGATCCAGGGGGCCGCAATCAGCCCCAGCATTTT	CASSDPGGRNQPQHF
TRBV28	TRBJ2-7	.	.	TGTGCCAGCAGTGGAACACGGGACAAAATCTACGAGCAGTACTTC	CASSGTRDKIYEQYF
TRBV5-5	TRBJ2-7	TRBD1	.	TGTGCCAGCAGCGGGGACAGGGGTACCGAGCAGTACTTC	CASSGDRGTEQYF
TRBV19	TRBJ2-1	.	.	TGTGCCAGTAGTAACCGACGGGGATTCACTTACAATGAGCAGTTCTTC	CASSNRRGFTYNEQFF
TRBV9	TRBJ1-1	.	.	TGTGCCAGCAGCTCCCACGTCGGGACTGAAGCTTTCTTT	CASSSHVGTEAFF
TRBV7-6	TRBJ2-1	TRBD2	.	TGTGCCAGCAGCGACGGTTGGGGAATAGGACTAGCGGGGGATGAGCAGTTCTTC	CASSDGWGIGLAGDEQFF
TRBV29-1	TRBJ2-5	TRBD2	.	TGCAGCGTTGAGGCGGGAGCCCAAGAGACCCAGTACTTC	CSVEAGAQETQYF
TRBV12-5	TRBJ1-4	.	.	TGTGCTAGTGGTTTGGCCGCGCCACAGGGCCTGGGAGATAGTGAAAAACTGTTTTTT	CASGLAAPQGLGDSEKLFF
TRBV2	TRBJ1-1	.	.	TGTGCCAGCATGGGTCCTCAAGCGAACACTGAAGCTTTCTTT	CASMGPQANTEAFF
TRBV6-1	TRBJ2-3	.	.	TGTGCCAGCAGAGGAAAGGGGGTGAGCACAGATACGCAGTATTTT	CASRGKGVSTDTQYF
TRBV10-3	TRBJ2-3	.	few	TGTGCCATCAGTCCGGGGGTAAGCACAGATACGCAGTATTTT	CAISPGVSTDTQYF
TRBV6-5	TRBJ2-7	.	.	TGTGCCAGCAGTTACAACTTGAACGAGCAGTACTTC	CASSYNLNEQYF
TRBV7-2	TRBJ1-2	.	once	TGTGCCAGCAGCCTTCAGGGCCGGGGTTATGGCTACACCTTC	CASSLQGRGYGYTF
TRBV4-3	TRBJ1-1	TRBD1	.	TGCGCCAGCAGCCATGGACAGGGGGCTACTGAAGCTTTCTTT	CASSHGQGATEAFF
TRBV5-1	TRBJ2-5	.	.	TGCGCCAGCAGAGTATGGGGCCAAGAGACCCAGTACTTC	CASRVWGQETQYF